The 7 T cell receptor beta chains given below trace back to one sample, sequenced in a study of Tregs in tolerant kidney transplant recipients. TCRdb keeps only in-frame clones here, not all; method: immunoSEQ multiplex PCR. Of just over 15,000 clones in the sample, more than 90% are singletons; the top ten hold 13%. The specimen was CD8+ T cells from blood. The receptors here all came from a human donor in good health.

This rearrangement joins TRBV4-3 to TRBJ2-7; D might be TRBD2 (5 bases). The CDR3 consists of 14 residues. V lost 1 base, J lost 0 bases, and 7 bases lay in between. Germline CDR1 reads LGHNA; CDR2 reads YSLEER. DNA for the CDR3: TGCGCCAGCAGCCAAGGGAGGAGCTCCTACGAGCAGTACTTC. This gives the protein CASSQGRSSYEQYF.

This chain connects TRBV7-9 to TRBJ2-7; D is undetermined. The CDR3 loop spans 11 amino acids. Per the germline V gene, CDR1 is SEHNR and CDR2 is FQNEAQ (reference sequence). V lost 1 base, J lost 5 bases, and 3 bases lay in between. The CDR3 DNA reads as TGTGCCAGCAGCTTAGTTGACGAGCAGTACTTC. Translating gives CASSLVDEQYF.

Written as DNA, the CDR3 is TGTGCCAGCAGTGAAGACGTGGGAGGATCCTACAATGAGCAGTTCTTC. This translates into CASSEDVGGSYNEQFF. This chain joins TRBV2 and TRBJ2-1, with D maybe TRBD2 (6 bases). This CDR3 contains 16 residues. Germline CDR1 SNHLY, CDR2 FYNNEI. V was pared by 1 base and J by 1 base, with 11 bases between.

This clone has only one observation. V and J are TRBV2 and TRBJ2-5; D is perhaps TRBD2 (5 bases). The CDR3 extends over 13 amino acids. V lost 9 bases and J lost 2, with 13 bases in between. The V gene's germline CDR1 is SNHLY and CDR2 FYNNEI. CDR3 region: CARTDYSQETQYF. Here the CDR3 DNA reads TGTGCCAGGACCGACTACTCTCAAGAGACCCAGTACTTC.

In this sample, this clone turned up once. The chain combines TRBV4-3 with TRBJ2-2, with 12 bases that match TRBD1. The CDR3 extends over 18 amino acids. From germline, CDR1 is LGHNA and CDR2 YSLEER. Trimming took 1 base from V and 6 from J; bases not matched to a gene: 9. The CDR3 DNA follows: TGCGCCAGCAGCCAAGGAATACTGGGACAGGGGGCTTCCGGGGAGCTGTTTTTT. Protein sequence: CASSQGILGQGASGELFF.

This chain links TRBV4-1 with TRBJ1-1; D ambiguous. The CDR3 runs to 15 residues. The V end was cut by 4 bases, the J end by 0 bases, with 12 bases between. Germline CDR1 MGHRA, CDR2 YSYEKL. CDR3 DNA sequence: TGCGCCAGCAGCCCCCAAGGAACAGTGAACACTGAAGCTTTCTTT. Translated, it gives CASSPQGTVNTEAFF.

The gene calls are TRBV7-6 and TRBJ2-2; D remains ambiguous. V was cut by 3 bases and J by 2 bases, with 7 bases left in between. The CDR3 has 14 residues. Germline CDR1 SGHVS, CDR2 FNYEAQ. The CDR3 DNA reads as TGTGCCAGCAGCTTGAGGCAAAACACCGGGGAGCTGTTTTTT. Translated: CASSLRQNTGELFF.